This T cell receptor (beta chain) was documented in a study of control samples from healthy donors and cancer patients. Assay: immunoSEQ multiplex PCR; the TCRdb copy retains only in-frame clones and omits some. The table shows about 140,000 clones, with approximately 86% occurring only once. Germline CDR1 is GTSNPN and CDR2 is SVGIG (reference sequence). The CDR3 spans 15 residues. The V and J ends lost 1 base and 0 bases respectively, with 10 bases between them. This clone was found once. The sequence was obtained from a woman in her 30s in good health. V and J are TRBV30 and TRBJ1-5, with unresolved D. Material for sequencing was blood. The CDR3 sequence: CAWSATPVSNQPQHF. The DNA of the CDR3 is TGTGCCTGGAGTGCGACTCCGGTTAGCAATCAGCCCCAGCATTTT.